This TCR beta chain was recorded in a study of blood T cell repertoires in COVID-19. Study at large: Acute and convalescent COVID-19 samples came from the United States, Italy and Spain.

In the original analysis: How many nucleated cells were present was estimated from reference gene primer amplification. Clones were read by immunoSEQ multiplex PCR, and TCRdb kept only the in-frame ones, dropping some. V, J and clone size were drawn from that table, and D and trimming were deduced from the DNA. The sample consists of around 63,000 clones, 70% to 90% of them appearing once. Deletions cut 1 base from V and 8 bases from J, with 9 bases between. CDR1 and CDR2 from the germline V gene are LGHDT and YNNKEL (reference sequence). CDR3 length equals 14 residues. Sequenced sample: peripheral blood. This chain joins TRBV3-1 (or the pseudogene TRBV3-2) and TRBJ1-6, with D maybe TRBD1 (6 bases). This receptor was obtained from an elderly woman with acute or convalescent COVID-19. The DNA of the CDR3 is TGTGCCAGCAGCCAAGCCCACAGGGATTCACCCCTCCACTTT. It is translated as CASSQAHRDSPLHF.